A selection of T cell receptor beta chains follows, all from one sample in a study of control samples from healthy donors and cancer patients. Profiled with immunoSEQ multiplex PCR; TCRdb holds only in-frame clones, not every one. The sample lists approximately 63,000 clones; roughly 85% were seen once. The source material was blood. These receptors were taken from a middle-aged man in good health. Each CDR3 is given with its conserved first and last residue. A D gene is named only where the DNA matches it firmly. Clone size, where shown, is once, few, many, or a class for clones that have expanded.

clone size: .
J gene: TRBJ2-7
V gene: TRBV6-5
D gene: .
CDR3 length: 14
CDR3 DNA: TGTGCCAGCAGTTACTCGCAGAACACCTACGAGCAGTACTTC
CDR3 protein: CASSYSQNTYEQYF

clone size: .
J gene: TRBJ2-6
V gene: TRBV7-3
D gene: .
CDR3 length: 13
CDR3 DNA: TGTGCCAGCACGCAATCTGGGGCCAACGTCCTGACTTTC
CDR3 protein: CASTQSGANVLTF

clone size: .
J gene: TRBJ1-5
V gene: TRBV7-2
D gene: TRBD1
CDR3 length: 14
CDR3 DNA: TGTGCCAGCAGCTTTCGACAGGGAGATCAGCCCCAGCATTTT
CDR3 protein: CASSFRQGDQPQHF

clone size: .
J gene: TRBJ2-7
V gene: TRBV18
D gene: .
CDR3 length: 11
CDR3 DNA: TGTGCCAGCTCATCCTCCTACGAGCAGTACTTC
CDR3 protein: CASSSSYEQYF

clone size: .
J gene: TRBJ2-7
V gene: TRBV28
D gene: TRBD1
CDR3 length: 12
CDR3 DNA: TGTGCCAGCGGCAGGGGGCATTACGAGCAGTACTTC
CDR3 protein: CASGRGHYEQYF

clone size: .
J gene: TRBJ2-7
V gene: TRBV27
D gene: .
CDR3 length: 17
CDR3 DNA: TGTGCCAGCAGTCCCCATCTTATAGACAGTAAAGTCTACGAGCAGTACTTC
CDR3 protein: CASSPHLIDSKVYEQYF

clone size: .
J gene: TRBJ2-3
V gene: TRBV19
D gene: .
CDR3 length: 14
CDR3 DNA: TGTGCCAGTAGTAGGCGACAGGGAGGAGATACGCAGTATTTT
CDR3 protein: CASSRRQGGDTQYF

clone size: .
J gene: TRBJ1-4
V gene: TRBV27
D gene: .
CDR3 length: 13
CDR3 DNA: TGTGCCAGCTCAGGCGCAACTAATGAAAAACTGTTTTTT
CDR3 protein: CASSGATNEKLFF

clone size: .
J gene: TRBJ2-7
V gene: TRBV2
D gene: .
CDR3 length: 16
CDR3 DNA: TGTGCCAGTCGGCCGATTGAGCTCCCGTTTACCTACGAGCAGTACTTC
CDR3 protein: CASRPIELPFTYEQYF

clone size: .
J gene: TRBJ2-4
V gene: TRBV28
D gene: TRBD1
CDR3 length: 16
CDR3 DNA: TGTGCCAGCCTTCAGGACAGGGCTCTAGCCAAAAACATTCAGTACTTC
CDR3 protein: CASLQDRALAKNIQYF

clone size: .
J gene: TRBJ2-7
V gene: TRBV19
D gene: TRBD1
CDR3 length: 15
CDR3 DNA: TGTGCCAGTAGTATGACAGGGGATTGGAGAGGTGAGCAGTACTTC
CDR3 protein: CASSMTGDWRGEQYF

clone size: .
J gene: TRBJ1-1
V gene: TRBV30
D gene: .
CDR3 length: 14
CDR3 DNA: TGTGCCTGGAGTCCATCTGGGCCAGCAGCTGAAGCTTTCTTT
CDR3 protein: CAWSPSGPAAEAFF

clone size: once
J gene: TRBJ1-1
V gene: TRBV6-1
D gene: .
CDR3 length: 13
CDR3 DNA: TGTGCCAGCAGTGAGGAAATGAACACTGAAGCTTTCTTT
CDR3 protein: CASSEEMNTEAFF

clone size: .
J gene: TRBJ2-7
V gene: TRBV12-3/TRBV12-4
D gene: .
CDR3 length: 13
CDR3 DNA: TGTGCCAGCAGTTTAGGGGTCTCCTACGAGCAGTACTTC
CDR3 protein: CASSLGVSYEQYF

clone size: .
J gene: TRBJ2-7
V gene: TRBV18
D gene: .
CDR3 length: 13
CDR3 DNA: TGTGCCAGCTCTCCCGACGTCTCCTACGAGCAGTACTTC
CDR3 protein: CASSPDVSYEQYF

clone size: .
J gene: TRBJ1-6
V gene: TRBV19
D gene: .
CDR3 length: 15
CDR3 DNA: TGTGCCAGTAGTATCTCTGGACAGCAAAATTCACCCCTCCACTTT
CDR3 protein: CASSISGQQNSPLHF

clone size: .
J gene: TRBJ1-1
V gene: TRBV18
D gene: .
CDR3 length: 13
CDR3 DNA: TGTGCCAGCTCACCAGGGCGGGACACTGAAGCTTTCTTT
CDR3 protein: CASSPGRDTEAFF

clone size: .
J gene: TRBJ1-3
V gene: TRBV5-4
D gene: .
CDR3 length: 17
CDR3 DNA: TGTGCCAGCAGCTTGAAACGGACAGAGTATGCTGGAAACACCATATATTTT
CDR3 protein: CASSLKRTEYAGNTIYF